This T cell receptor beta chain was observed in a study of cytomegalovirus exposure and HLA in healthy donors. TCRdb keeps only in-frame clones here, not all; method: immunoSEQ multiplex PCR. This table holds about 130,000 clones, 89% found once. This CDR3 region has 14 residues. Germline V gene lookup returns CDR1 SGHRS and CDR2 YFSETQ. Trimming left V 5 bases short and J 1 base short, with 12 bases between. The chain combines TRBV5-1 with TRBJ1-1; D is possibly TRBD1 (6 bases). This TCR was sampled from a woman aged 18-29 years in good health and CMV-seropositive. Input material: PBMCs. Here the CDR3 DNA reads TGCGCCAGCAGAAGACAGGATTCGAACACTGAAGCTTTCTTT. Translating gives CASRRQDSNTEAFF.